Following are 9 T cell receptor beta chains from one sample sequenced in a study of blood T cell repertoires in COVID-19. Sequencing used immunoSEQ multiplex PCR; TCRdb keeps in-frame clones, though not all of them. The repertoire has about 140,000 clones, over 65% of them found once; the top ten carry roughly 15%. Sequenced material: peripheral blood. These receptors came from a man over 45 with acute or convalescent COVID-19.

The rearrangement uses TRBV21-1 and TRBJ1-1; TRBD1 is the table's D call and was not checked against the DNA. TRBV21-1 is recorded as a pseudogene. This CDR3 comprises 16 residues. CDR3 in DNA: TGTGCCAGGTTTACAAGGGGCAGGAGAGAGAACACTGAAGCTTTCTTT. Amino acids: CARFTRGRRENTEAFF.

The rearrangement uses TRBV5-4 and TRBJ2-2, with D hard to call. V was shortened by 2 bases and J by 4 bases, with 12 bases between the two germline ends. CDR1 and CDR2 from the germline V gene are SGHNT and YYREEE (reference sequence). The CDR3 covers 15 residues. The CDR3 loop reads CASSFGLYGTGELFF. The CDR3 coding sequence is TGTGCCAGCAGCTTCGGGTTGTATGGCACCGGGGAGCTGTTTTTT.

This clone occurred a few times. V usage is TRBV4-1 and J usage is TRBJ2-5; 13 bases are a match to TRBD2. The CDR3 loop spans 17 amino acids. The germline V gene encodes CDR1 MGHRA and CDR2 YSYEKL. The J segment lost 2 bases and the V segment lost 3 bases, leaving 6 bases of the junction unmatched. CDR3 sequence (DNA): TGCGCCAGCAGCCACGGGACTAGCGGGGTGGGTCAAGAGACCCAGTACTTC. Its protein is CASSHGTSGVGQETQYF.

The CDR3 sequence is CATSDFSGGARDTQYF. The CDR3, as DNA: TGTGCCACCAGTGATTTTAGCGGGGGGGCAAGAGATACGCAGTATTTT. This chain uses TRBV24-1 with TRBJ2-3; 11 bases are shared with TRBD2. CDR3 length: 16 residues. V lost 1 base, J lost 5 bases, and 4 bases stayed unmatched. CDR1 KGHDR and CDR2 SFDVKD come from the germline V gene.

The chain links TRBV25-1 to TRBJ1-4, with TRBD1 matching over 7 bases. The V gene end was trimmed by 6 bases and the J gene end by 3 bases; junction bases not matched to a gene: 7. Germline V gene sequence: CDR1 MGHDK, CDR2 SYGVNS. The CDR3 sequence is 15 residues long. CDR3: CASRGTASSNEKLFF. CDR3 in DNA: TGTGCCAGCAGAGGGACAGCCTCATCTAATGAAAAACTGTTTTTT.

The V and J genes are TRBV30 and TRBJ1-1, with TRBD1 as a possible D gene (6 bases). V shed 0 bases and J shed 5 bases, with 13 bases lying between them. The CDR3 runs to 14 residues. Germline-derived CDR1 and CDR2 are GTSNPN and SVGIG (reference sequence). The CDR3 nucleotides are TGTGCCTGGAGTGTACGTAACAGGGAGACTGAAGCTTTCTTT. Amino acid sequence: CAWSVRNRETEAFF.

The chain carries TRBV5-1 and TRBJ2-1, with 7 bases aligning to TRBD2. In germline, CDR1 is SGHRS, CDR2 YFSETQ. There are 15 residues in the CDR3. The V gene end was trimmed by 4 bases and the J gene end by 6 bases; junction bases not matched to a gene: 10. This CDR3 is CASSGGAGRFNEQFF. The CDR3 nucleotides are TGCGCCAGCAGCGGCGGAGCGGGAAGGTTCAATGAGCAGTTCTTC.

This clone was detected only once. V and J are TRBV19 and TRBJ2-5; TRBD1 might be the D (6 bases). Germline V gene sequence: CDR1 LNHDA, CDR2 SQIVND (reference sequence). V was cut by 5 bases and J by 2 bases, with 9 bases left in between. The CDR3 is 13 amino acids. This chain's CDR3 is CASSVGQQETQYF. CDR3 nucleotides: TGTGCCAGTAGTGTCGGACAGCAAGAGACCCAGTACTTC. Variable domain in full (rest from reference TRBV19 and TRBJ2-5): DGGITQSPKYLFRKEGQNVTLSCEQNLNHDAMYWYRQDPGQGLRLIYYSQIVNDFQKGDIAEGYSVSREKKESFPLTVTSAQKNPTAFYLCASSVGQQETQYFGPGTRLLVL.

CDR3 nucleotides: TGCGCCAGCAGCTTCCGGGGGACTAGCACAGATACGCAGTATTTT. As protein: CASSFRGTSTDTQYF. This chain uses TRBV5-1 with TRBJ2-3; D might be TRBD2 (6 bases). V was pared by 2 bases and J by 0 bases, with 10 bases between. CDR1 and CDR2 (germline): SGHRS, YFSETQ. This CDR3 has 15 residues.